The table lists the clone carrying this TCR beta chain with a few counts. Its antigen is still unknown. Expressed TCRB transcripts got sequenced, as all isolated RNA was reverse transcribed. Libraries were prepared by immunoSEQ multiplex PCR; TCRdb keeps only in-frame clonotypes and omits some of them. Of more than 350,000 clones in the sample, roughly 10% were seen once. Sorting gave populations that all exceeded 95% purity. The sample belongs to a study of beta chain features in type 1 diabetes. Findings and caveats of the study: Highly expressing activated T cells could be over-counted with a cDNA template.

Germline V gene data show CDR1 as GTSNPN and CDR2 as SVGIG (reference sequence). Deletions cut 2 bases from V and 0 bases from J, with 8 bases between. CDR3 length: 14 amino acids. This clonotype originated in a woman between 18 and 30 years old in good health. Material: naive CD4+ T cells from blood. This rearrangement joins TRBV30 to TRBJ1-5; D is undetermined. CDR3 sequence reads: CAWSRPDSNQPQHF. The CDR3 bases are TGTGCCTGGAGTCGCCCAGATAGCAATCAGCCCCAGCATTTT. Variable domain in full (rest from reference TRBV30 and TRBJ1-5): SQTIHQWPATLVQPVGSPLSLECTVEGTSNPNLYWYRQAAGRGLQLLFYSVGIGQISSEVPQNLSASRPQDRQFILSSKKLLLSDSGFYLCAWSRPDSNQPQHFGDGTRLSIL.